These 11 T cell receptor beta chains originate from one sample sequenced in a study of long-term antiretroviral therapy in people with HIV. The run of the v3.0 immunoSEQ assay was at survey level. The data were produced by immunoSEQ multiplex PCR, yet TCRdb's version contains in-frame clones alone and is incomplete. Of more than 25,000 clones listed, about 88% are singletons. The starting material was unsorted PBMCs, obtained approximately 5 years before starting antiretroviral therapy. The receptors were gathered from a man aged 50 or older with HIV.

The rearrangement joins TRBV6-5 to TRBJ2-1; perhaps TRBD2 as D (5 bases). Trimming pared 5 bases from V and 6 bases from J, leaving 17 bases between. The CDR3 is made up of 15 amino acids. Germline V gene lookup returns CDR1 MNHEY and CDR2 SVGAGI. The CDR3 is CASSPLERGSNEQFF. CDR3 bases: TGTGCCAGCAGTCCCTTAGAGCGAGGGAGCAATGAGCAGTTCTTC.

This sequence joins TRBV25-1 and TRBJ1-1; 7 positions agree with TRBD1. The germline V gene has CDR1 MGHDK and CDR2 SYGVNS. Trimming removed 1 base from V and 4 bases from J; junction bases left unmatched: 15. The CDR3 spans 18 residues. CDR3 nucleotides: TGTGCCAGCAGTGAATCCCCCCACTCGACAGGGAAGGTCACTGAAGCTTTCTTT. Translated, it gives CASSESPHSTGKVTEAFF.

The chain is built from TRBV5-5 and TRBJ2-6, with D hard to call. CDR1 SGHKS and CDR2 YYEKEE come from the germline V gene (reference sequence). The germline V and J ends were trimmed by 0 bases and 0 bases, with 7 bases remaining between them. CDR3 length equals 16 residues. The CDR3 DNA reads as TGTGCCAGCAGCTTGGCAGGCAGCTCTGGGGCCAACGTCCTGACTTTC. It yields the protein CASSLAGSSGANVLTF.

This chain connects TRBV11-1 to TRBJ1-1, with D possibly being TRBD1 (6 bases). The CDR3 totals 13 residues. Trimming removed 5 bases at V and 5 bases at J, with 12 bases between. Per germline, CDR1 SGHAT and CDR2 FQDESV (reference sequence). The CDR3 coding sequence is TGTGCCAGCAGCCCCCGGGGGCGGACTGAAGCTTTCTTT. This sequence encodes CASSPRGRTEAFF.

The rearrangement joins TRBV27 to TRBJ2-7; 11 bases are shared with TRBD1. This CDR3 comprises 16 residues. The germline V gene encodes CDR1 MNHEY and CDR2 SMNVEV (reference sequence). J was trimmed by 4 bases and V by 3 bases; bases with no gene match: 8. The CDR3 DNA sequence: TGTGCCAGCAGTTTCCGTCGGGACAGGGGGAAGTACGAGCAGTACTTC. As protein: CASSFRRDRGKYEQYF.

CDR3 loop: CASSRPGLAGNNEQFF. CDR3 sequence (DNA): TGCGCCAGCAGCCGGCCGGGACTAGCGGGAAACAATGAGCAGTTCTTC. V gene TRBV5-1 combines with J gene TRBJ2-1; 13 bases are shared with TRBD2. This CDR3 has 16 residues. Germline lookup yields CDR1 SGHRS and CDR2 YFSETQ. V gave up 4 bases and J gave up 5 bases; unmatched junction bases: 6.

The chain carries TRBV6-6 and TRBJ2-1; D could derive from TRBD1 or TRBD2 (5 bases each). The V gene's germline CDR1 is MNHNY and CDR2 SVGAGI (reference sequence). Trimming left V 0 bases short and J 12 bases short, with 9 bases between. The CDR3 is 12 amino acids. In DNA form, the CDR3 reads TGTGCCAGCAGTTACTCTTTTGGGGGGCAGTTCTTC. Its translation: CASSYSFGGQFF.

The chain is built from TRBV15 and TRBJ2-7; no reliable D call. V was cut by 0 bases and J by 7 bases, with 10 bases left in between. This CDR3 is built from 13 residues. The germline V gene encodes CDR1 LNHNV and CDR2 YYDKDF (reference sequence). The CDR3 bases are TGTGCCACCAGCAGAGATCCCGGTAGGGAGCAGTACTTC. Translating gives CATSRDPGREQYF.

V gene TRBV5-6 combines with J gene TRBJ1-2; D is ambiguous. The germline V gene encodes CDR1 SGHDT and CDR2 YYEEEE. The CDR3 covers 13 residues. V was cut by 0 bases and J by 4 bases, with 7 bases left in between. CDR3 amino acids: CASSLEQLYGYTF. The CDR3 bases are TGTGCCAGCAGCTTGGAGCAGCTCTATGGCTACACCTTC.

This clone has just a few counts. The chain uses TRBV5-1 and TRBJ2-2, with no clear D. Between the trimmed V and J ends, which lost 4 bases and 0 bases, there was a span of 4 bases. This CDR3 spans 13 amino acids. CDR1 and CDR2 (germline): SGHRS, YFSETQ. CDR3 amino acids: CASSPSNTGELFF. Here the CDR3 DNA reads TGCGCCAGCAGCCCCTCGAACACCGGGGAGCTGTTTTTT. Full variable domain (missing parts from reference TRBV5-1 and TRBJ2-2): KAGVTQTPRYLIKTRGQQVTLSCSPISGHRSVSWYQQTPGQGLQFLFEYFSETQRNKGNFPGRFSGRQFSNSRSEMNVSTLELGDSALYLCASSPSNTGELFFGEGSRLTVL.

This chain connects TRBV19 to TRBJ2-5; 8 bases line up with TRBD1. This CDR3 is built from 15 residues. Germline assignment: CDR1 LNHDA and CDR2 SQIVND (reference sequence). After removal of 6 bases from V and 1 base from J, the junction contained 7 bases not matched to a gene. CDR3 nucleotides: TGTGCCAGTAGGGCACAGGGGGGAGGCCAAGAGACCCAGTACTTC. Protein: CASRAQGGGQETQYF.